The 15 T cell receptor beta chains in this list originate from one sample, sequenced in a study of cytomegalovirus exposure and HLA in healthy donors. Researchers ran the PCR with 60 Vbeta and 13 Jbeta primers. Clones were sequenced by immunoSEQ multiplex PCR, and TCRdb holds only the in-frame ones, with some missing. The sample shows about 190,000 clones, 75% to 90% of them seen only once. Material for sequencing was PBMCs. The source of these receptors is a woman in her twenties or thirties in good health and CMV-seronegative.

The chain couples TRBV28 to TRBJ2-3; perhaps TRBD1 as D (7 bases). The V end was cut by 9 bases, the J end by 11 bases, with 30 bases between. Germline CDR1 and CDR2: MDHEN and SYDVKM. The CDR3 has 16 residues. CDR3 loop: CASTPGGSGGVGLQYF. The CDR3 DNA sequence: TGTGCCAGTACCCCAGGGGGTAGCGGTGGAGTTGGTCTGCAGTATTTT.

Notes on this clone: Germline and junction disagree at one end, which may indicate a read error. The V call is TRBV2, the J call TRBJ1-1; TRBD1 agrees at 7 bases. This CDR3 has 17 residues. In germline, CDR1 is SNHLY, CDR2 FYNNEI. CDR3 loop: CASRPDRVSVPNAEAFF. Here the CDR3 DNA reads TGTGCCAGCAGACCCGACAGGGTATCGGTCCCGAACGCTGAAGCTTTCTTT. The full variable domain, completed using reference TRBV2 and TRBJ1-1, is EPEVTQTPSHQVTQMGQEVILRCVPISNHLYFYWYRQILGQKVEFLVSFYNNEISEKSEIFDDQFSVERPDGSNFTLKIRSTKLEDSAMYFCASRPDRVSVPNAEAFFGQGTRLTVV.

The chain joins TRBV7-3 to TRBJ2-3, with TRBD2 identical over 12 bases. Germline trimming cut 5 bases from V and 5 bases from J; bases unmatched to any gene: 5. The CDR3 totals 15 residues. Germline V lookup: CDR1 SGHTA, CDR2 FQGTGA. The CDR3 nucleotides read TGTGCCAGCAGCCACCAACTAGCGGGAGGAGATACGCAGTATTTT. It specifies CASSHQLAGGDTQYF. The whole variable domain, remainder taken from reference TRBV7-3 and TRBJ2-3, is GAGVSQTPSNKVTEKGKYVELRCDPISGHTALYWYRQSLGQGPEFLIYFQGTGAADDSGLPNDRFFAVRPEGSVSTLKIQRTERGDSAVYLCASSHQLAGGDTQYFGPGTRLTVL.

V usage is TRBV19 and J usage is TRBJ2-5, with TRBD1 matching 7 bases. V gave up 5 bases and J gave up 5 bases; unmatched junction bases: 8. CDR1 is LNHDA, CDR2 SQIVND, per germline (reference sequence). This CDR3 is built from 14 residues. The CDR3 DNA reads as TGTGCCAGTAGTCCGGACAGGACCGAGGAGACCCAGTACTTC. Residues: CASSPDRTEETQYF.

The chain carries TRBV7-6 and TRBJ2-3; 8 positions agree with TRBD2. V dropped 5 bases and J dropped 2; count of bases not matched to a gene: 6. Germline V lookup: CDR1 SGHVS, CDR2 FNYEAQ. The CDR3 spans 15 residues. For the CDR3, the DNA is TGTGCCAGCAGCCCCACTAGCGGCTTCACAGATACGCAGTATTTT. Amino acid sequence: CASSPTSGFTDTQYF.

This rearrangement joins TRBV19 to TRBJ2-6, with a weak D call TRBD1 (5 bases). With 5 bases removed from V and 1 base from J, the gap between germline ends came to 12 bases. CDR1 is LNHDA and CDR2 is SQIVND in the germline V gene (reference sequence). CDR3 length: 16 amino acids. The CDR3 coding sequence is TGTGCCAGTAGTCGCCCAGGGTTTTCTGGGGCCAACGTCCTGACTTTC. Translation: CASSRPGFSGANVLTF.

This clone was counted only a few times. The chain's CDR3 is CASSVTGTEYGYTF. The CDR3, as DNA: TGTGCCAGCAGCGTGACAGGGACCGAGTATGGCTACACCTTC. This chain joins TRBV9 and TRBJ1-2, with 7 bases matching TRBD1. This CDR3 region has 14 residues. Germline V gene lookup returns CDR1 SGDLS and CDR2 YYNGEE. Trimming removed 2 bases from V and 5 bases from J; junction bases left unmatched: 6.

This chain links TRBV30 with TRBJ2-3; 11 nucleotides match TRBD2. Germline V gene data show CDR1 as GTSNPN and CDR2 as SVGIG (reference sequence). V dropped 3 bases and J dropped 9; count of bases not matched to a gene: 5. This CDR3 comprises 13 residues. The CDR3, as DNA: TGTGCCTGGAGGACTAGCGGGGTGGAAACGCAGTATTTT. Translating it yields CAWRTSGVETQYF. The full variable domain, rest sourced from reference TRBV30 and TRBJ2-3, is SQTIHQWPATLVQPVGSPLSLECTVEGTSNPNLYWYRQAAGRGLQLLFYSVGIGQISSEVPQNLSASRPQDRQFILSSKKLLLSDSGFYLCAWRTSGVETQYFGPGTRLTVL.

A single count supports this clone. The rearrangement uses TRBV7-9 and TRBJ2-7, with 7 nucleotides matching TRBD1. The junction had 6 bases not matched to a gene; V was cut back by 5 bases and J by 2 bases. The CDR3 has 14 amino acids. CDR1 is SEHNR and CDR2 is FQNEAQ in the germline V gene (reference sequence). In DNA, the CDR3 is TGTGCCAGCAGCCCCCCGGGACAGACCTACGAGCAGTACTTC. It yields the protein CASSPPGQTYEQYF.

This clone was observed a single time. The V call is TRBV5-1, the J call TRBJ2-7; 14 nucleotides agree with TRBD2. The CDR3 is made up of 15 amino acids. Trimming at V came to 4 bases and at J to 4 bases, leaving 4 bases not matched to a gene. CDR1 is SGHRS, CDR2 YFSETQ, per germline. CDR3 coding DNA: TGCGCCAGCAGCCATGGACTAGCGGGGGGATACGAGCAGTACTTC. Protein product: CASSHGLAGGYEQYF.

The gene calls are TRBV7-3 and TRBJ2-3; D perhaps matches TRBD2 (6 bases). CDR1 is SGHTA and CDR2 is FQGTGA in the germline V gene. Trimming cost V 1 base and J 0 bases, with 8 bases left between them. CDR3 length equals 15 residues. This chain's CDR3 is CASSLNSGSTDTQYF. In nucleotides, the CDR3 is TGTGCCAGCAGCTTAAATAGCGGAAGCACAGATACGCAGTATTTT.

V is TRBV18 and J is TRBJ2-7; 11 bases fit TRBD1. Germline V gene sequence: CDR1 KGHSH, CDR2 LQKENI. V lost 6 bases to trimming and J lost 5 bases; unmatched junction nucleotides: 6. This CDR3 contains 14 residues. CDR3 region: CASSDGTGGNEQYF. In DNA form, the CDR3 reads TGTGCCAGCTCTGACGGGACAGGGGGTAACGAGCAGTACTTC.

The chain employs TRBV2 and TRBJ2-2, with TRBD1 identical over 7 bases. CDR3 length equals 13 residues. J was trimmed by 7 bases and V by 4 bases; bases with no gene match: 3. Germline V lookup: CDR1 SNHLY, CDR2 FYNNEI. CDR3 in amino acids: CASSGQGHGELFF. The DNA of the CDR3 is TGTGCCAGCAGTGGACAGGGCCACGGGGAGCTGTTTTTT.

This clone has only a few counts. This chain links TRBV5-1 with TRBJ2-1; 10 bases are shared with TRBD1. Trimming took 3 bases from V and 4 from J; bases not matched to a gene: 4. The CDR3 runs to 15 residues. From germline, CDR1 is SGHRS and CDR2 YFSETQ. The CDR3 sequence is CASSSGTGVYNEQFF. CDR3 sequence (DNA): TGCGCCAGCAGCTCCGGGACAGGGGTTTACAATGAGCAGTTCTTC. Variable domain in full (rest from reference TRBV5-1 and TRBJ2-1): KAGVTQTPRYLIKTRGQQVTLSCSPISGHRSVSWYQQTPGQGLQFLFEYFSETQRNKGNFPGRFSGRQFSNSRSEMNVSTLELGDSALYLCASSSGTGVYNEQFFGPGTRLTVL.

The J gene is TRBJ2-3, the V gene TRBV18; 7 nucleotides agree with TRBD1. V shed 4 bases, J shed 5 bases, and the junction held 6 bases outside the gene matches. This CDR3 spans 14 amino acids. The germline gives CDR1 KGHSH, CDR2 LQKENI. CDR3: CASSRDRDGDTQYF. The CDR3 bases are TGTGCCAGCTCACGTGACAGGGATGGAGATACGCAGTATTTT.